The 21 T cell receptor beta chains listed next were all sequenced from one sample in a study of T cell responses to AZD1222 COVID-19 vaccine. Assay: immunoSEQ multiplex PCR; the TCRdb copy retains only in-frame clones and omits some. The repertoire holds roughly 100,000 clones, with 92% as singletons. The sequencing used peripheral blood, collected on day 0 of AZD1222 vaccination. These TCRs come from an adult in good health.

V is TRBV6-5 and J is TRBJ1-6; D is possibly TRBD1 (6 bases). Between the trimmed V and J ends, which lost 4 bases and 10 bases, there was a span of 8 bases. Germline V gene lookup returns CDR1 MNHEY and CDR2 SVGAGI. This CDR3 is built from 12 residues. CDR3 amino acids: CASSSGESPLHF. In DNA form, the CDR3 reads TGTGCCAGCAGTTCAGGGGAATCACCCCTCCACTTT.

This clone appeared once. The chain links TRBV30 to TRBJ2-2; D gene ambiguous. CDR3 length: 14 residues. CDR1 and CDR2 (germline): GTSNPN, SVGIG (reference sequence). Trimming cost V 0 bases and J 1 base, with 6 bases left between them. The CDR3 nucleotides are TGTGCCTGGAGTGTACAGCGGAACACCGGGGAGCTGTTTTTT. Translation gives CAWSVQRNTGELFF.

In this sample, this clone turned up once. The V call is TRBV6-5, the J call TRBJ1-6, with no clear D. The V gene lost 8 bases and the J gene lost 0 bases, with 8 bases spanning the gap. The germline gives CDR1 MNHEY, CDR2 SVGAGI. There are 14 residues in the CDR3. The CDR3 protein is CASGKSSYNSPLHF. The CDR3 nucleotides are TGTGCCAGCGGCAAGAGCTCCTATAATTCACCCCTCCACTTT.

The chain carries TRBV9 and TRBJ2-1, with D maybe TRBD1 (6 bases). Germline assignment: CDR1 SGDLS and CDR2 YYNGEE. The V and J ends lost 3 bases and 7 bases respectively, with 20 bases between them. The CDR3 is made up of 16 amino acids. CDR3 sequence reads: CASSAFDRPPLNEQFF. CDR3 DNA sequence: TGTGCCAGCAGCGCCTTTGACAGGCCGCCGTTGAATGAGCAGTTCTTC.

The chain has TRBV29-1 and TRBJ2-3; D unresolved. Germline values: CDR1 SQVTM, CDR2 ANQGSEA. The V end was cut by 6 bases, the J end by 2 bases, with 12 bases between. This CDR3 comprises 13 residues. CDR3 sequence reads: CSVMYGNTDTQYF. In nucleotides, the CDR3 is TGCAGCGTGATGTATGGCAACACAGATACGCAGTATTTT.

The chain couples TRBV27 to TRBJ1-1; 7 nucleotides line up with TRBD1. V trimming: 10 bases; J trimming: 1 base; junction bases outside the gene matches: 6. Germline V lookup: CDR1 MNHEY, CDR2 SMNVEV (reference sequence). The CDR3 sequence is 13 residues long. The chain's CDR3 is CATRGVPNTEAFF. The CDR3 bases are TGTGCCACCAGGGGGGTACCGAACACTGAAGCTTTCTTT.

The chain is built from TRBV7-2 and TRBJ2-2; TRBD1 or TRBD2 may be the D gene (6 bases each). This CDR3 has 16 amino acids. V was trimmed by 1 base and J by 4 bases, leaving 13 bases between them. Germline V gene sequence: CDR1 SGHTA, CDR2 FQGNSA. The CDR3, as DNA: TGTGCCAGCAGCTTAGATGGGGGGCTCGGCACCGGGGAGCTGTTTTTT. It is translated as CASSLDGGLGTGELFF.

This clone was recorded only once. The chain joins TRBV7-2 to TRBJ2-7, with 7 bases that match TRBD1. The CDR3 covers 16 residues. Germline V gives CDR1 SGHTA, CDR2 FQGNSA. J was trimmed by 0 bases and V by 1 base; bases with no gene match: 6. The CDR3 is CASSLGQGFFSYEQYF. The CDR3 DNA reads as TGTGCCAGCAGCTTAGGACAGGGCTTCTTCTCCTACGAGCAGTACTTC.

This chain uses TRBV5-4 with TRBJ2-1; TRBD2 agrees at 7 bases. Unmatched junction bases numbered 11, after V lost 3 bases and J lost 5 bases. CDR3 length equals 16 residues. Germline V gives CDR1 SGHNT, CDR2 YYREEE (reference sequence). In nucleotides, the CDR3 is TGTGCCAGCAGCTCGGGCGGGGGAATCCTACACAATGAGCAGTTCTTC. Protein: CASSSGGGILHNEQFF.

The rearrangement links TRBV7-2 to TRBJ1-1; possibly TRBD1 for D (5 bases). V lost 8 bases and J 6 bases, leaving 13 bases between the germline ends. Germline V gene data show CDR1 as SGHTA and CDR2 as FQGNSA. The CDR3 totals 12 residues. The CDR3 loop is CASGGGEAEAFF. The CDR3 bases are TGTGCCAGCGGCGGGGGGGAGGCTGAAGCTTTCTTT. The variable domain in full, completed from reference TRBV7-2 and TRBJ1-1, reads GAGVSQSPSNKVTEKGKDVELRCDPISGHTALYWYRQSLGQGLEFLIYFQGNSAPDKSGLPSDRFSAERTGGSVSTLTIQRTQQEDSAVYLCASGGGEAEAFFGQGTRLTVV.

This chain uses TRBV19 with TRBJ2-1, with D possibly called TRBD1 or TRBD2 (5 bases each). Germline V gives CDR1 LNHDA, CDR2 SQIVND (reference sequence). The CDR3 is 15 amino acids. Trimming stripped 10 bases from V and 0 bases from J, with 16 bases between. CDR3 coding DNA: TGTGCCACGAGGGGTTCGACCAGCTCCTACAATGAGCAGTTCTTC. Amino acid sequence: CATRGSTSSYNEQFF.

The chain uses TRBV6-5 and TRBJ2-3, with D uncertain. The V gene's germline CDR1 is MNHEY and CDR2 SVGAGI. The CDR3 runs to 13 residues. The V and J ends lost 5 bases and 1 base respectively, with 7 bases between them. The CDR3, as DNA: TGTGCCAGCAGTATCCCCCGCACAGATACGCAGTATTTT. Translation gives CASSIPRTDTQYF.

The chain carries TRBV10-3 and TRBJ1-4; D perhaps matches TRBD1 (6 bases). Deletions cut 3 bases from V and 12 bases from J, with 11 bases between. The CDR3 runs to 12 residues. Germline CDR1 is ENHRY and CDR2 is SYGVKD. CDR3 residues: CAISDGAGELFF. CDR3 nucleotide sequence: TGTGCCATCAGTGATGGGGCAGGGGAACTGTTTTTT.

The chain links TRBV9 to TRBJ1-2; TRBD1 matches 11 bases. The CDR3 runs 15 residues. V lost 6 bases to trimming and J lost 5 bases; unmatched junction nucleotides: 9. Germline CDR1 reads SGDLS; CDR2 reads YYNGEE. In DNA, the CDR3 is TGTGCCAGCAACCTAGGACAGGGGGCCAGATATGGCTACACCTTC. Translation gives CASNLGQGARYGYTF.

The chain carries TRBV10-3 and TRBJ2-1; 7 bases map to TRBD2. There are 18 residues in the CDR3. The germline CDR1 and CDR2 sequences are ENHRY and SYGVKD. V lost 6 bases, J lost 3 bases, and 17 bases stayed unmatched. In DNA form, the CDR3 reads TGTGCCATCAGCTCCTCAGGGAGCAGCGGGAAATACTACAATGAGCAGTTCTTC. This gives the protein CAISSSGSSGKYYNEQFF.

This clone appeared a single time. The J gene is TRBJ2-3, the V gene TRBV7-8, with 8 bases identical to TRBD2. CDR1 is SGHVS and CDR2 is FQNEAQ in the germline V gene. There are 15 residues in the CDR3. V lost 3 bases and J lost 0; bases outside the gene matches: 2. DNA of the CDR3: TGTGCCAGCAGCTTTGCTAGCGGGAGCACAGATACGCAGTATTTT. This translates into CASSFASGSTDTQYF.

The V call is TRBV19, the J call TRBJ2-1; possible D gene TRBD2, 5 bases. The CDR3 consists of 11 residues. Germline-derived CDR1 and CDR2 are LNHDA and SQIVND (reference sequence). Trimming cost V 7 bases and J 4 bases, with 5 bases left between them. The CDR3 DNA follows: TGTGCCAGTACGGGATACAATGAGCAGTTCTTC. Encoded protein: CASTGYNEQFF.

V and J are TRBV30 and TRBJ1-4; the D is unclear. Germline V gives CDR1 GTSNPN, CDR2 SVGIG (reference sequence). Trimming removed 0 bases at V and 7 bases at J, with 12 bases between. The CDR3 extends over 14 amino acids. CDR3 in DNA: TGTGCCTGGAGTGTAAATGGGGAGGCTGAAAAACTGTTTTTT. It codes for CAWSVNGEAEKLFF.

The chain combines TRBV7-9 with TRBJ1-2; D not certain. Trimming pared 2 bases from V and 6 bases from J, leaving 16 bases between. Germline assignment: CDR1 SEHNR and CDR2 FQNEAQ (reference sequence). The length of the CDR3 is 15 residues. In DNA form, the CDR3 reads TGTGCCAGCAGCTTATCAGGAAGGGTACAAGATGGCTACACCTTC. Encoded protein: CASSLSGRVQDGYTF. The full variable domain, completed using reference TRBV7-9 and TRBJ1-2, is DTGVSQNPRHKITKRGQNVTFRCDPISEHNRLYWYRQTLGQGPEFLTYFQNEAQLEKSRLLSDRFSAERPKGSFSTLEIQRTEQGDSAMYLCASSLSGRVQDGYTFGSGTRLTVV.

The gene calls are TRBV27 and TRBJ2-2, with D perhaps given as TRBD1 or TRBD2 (5 bases each). This CDR3 is built from 16 residues. V was cut by 4 bases and J by 0 bases, with 12 bases left in between. Germline CDR1 MNHEY, CDR2 SMNVEV (reference sequence). CDR3: CASSSRGRSNTGELFF. The CDR3 DNA sequence: TGTGCCAGCAGTTCCCGGGGACGATCGAACACCGGGGAGCTGTTTTTT.

The gene calls are TRBV27 and TRBJ2-5; TRBD2 matches 14 bases. From germline, CDR1 is MNHEY and CDR2 SMNVEV (reference sequence). V dropped 1 base and J dropped 5; count of bases not matched to a gene: 12. This CDR3 contains 19 residues. The CDR3 coding sequence is TGTGCCAGCAGTTTATGGGGGACTAGCGGGAGAGGGGGTATGGAGACCCAGTACTTC. It codes for CASSLWGTSGRGGMETQYF.